The T cell receptor (beta chain) under discussion was sequenced for a study of T cell responses to AZD1222 COVID-19 vaccine. Libraries were prepared by immunoSEQ multiplex PCR; TCRdb keeps only in-frame clonotypes and omits some of them. The sample consists of 150,000 to 200,000 clones, approximately 95% of them appearing once. V lost 0 bases and J lost 6, with 12 bases in between. Germline V gene data show CDR1 as KGHSH and CDR2 as LQKENI. The CDR3 has 15 residues. The chain joins TRBV18 to TRBJ2-1; D is unclear. The sequencing here drew on peripheral blood, taken on day 0 of AZD1222 vaccination. This TCR came from an adult in good health. The CDR3 is CASSPPVSVGNEQFF. The CDR3 coding sequence is TGTGCCAGCTCACCACCTGTATCGGTAGGCAATGAGCAGTTCTTC. Full variable domain (rest looked up from reference TRBV18 and TRBJ2-1): NAGVMQNPRHLVRRRGQEARLRCSPMKGHSHVYWYRQLPEEGLKFMVYLQKENIIDESGMPKERFSAEFPKEGPSILRIQQVVRGDSAAYFCASSPPVSVGNEQFFGPGTRLTVL.